The 9 T cell receptor beta chains reported below all come from one sample, sequenced in a study of T cell changes during pregnancy in multiple sclerosis. Profiled with immunoSEQ multiplex PCR; TCRdb holds only in-frame clones, not every one. Found here are over 90,000 clones, less than 95% of them singletons; the top ten hold 0.7% to 0.9%. The sample consisted of peripheral blood, taken in the second trimester of pregnancy. Receptors originate from a female donor in good health, enrolled as a control in a pregnancy study.

The chain couples TRBV5-4 to TRBJ1-6; 8 positions match TRBD1. The CDR3 runs 16 residues. The germline gives CDR1 SGHNT, CDR2 YYREEE (reference sequence). Unmatched junction bases numbered 6, after V lost 4 bases and J lost 3 bases. The CDR3 DNA reads as TGTGCCAGCAGCCCTGGACAGGGCTACTATAATTCACCCCTCCACTTT. It codes for CASSPGQGYYNSPLHF. Variable domain in full (rest from reference TRBV5-4 and TRBJ1-6): ETGVTQSPTHLIKTRGQQVTLRCSSQSGHNTVSWYQQALGQGPQFIFQYYREEENGRGNFPPRFSGLQFPNYSSELNVNALELDDSALYLCASSPGQGYYNSPLHFGNGTRLTVT.

CDR3 bases: TGTGCCAGCAGGGGACTAGCGGGAGGGCCCCATTACAATGAGCAGTTCTTC. This codes for CASRGLAGGPHYNEQFF. V and J are TRBV28 and TRBJ2-1; 16 bases match TRBD2. Unmatched junction bases numbered 6, after V lost 6 bases and J lost 4 bases. The germline CDR1 and CDR2 sequences are MDHEN and SYDVKM. The CDR3 covers 17 residues.

In nucleotides, the CDR3 is TGTGCCAGCAGCTTGGGGACAGGAGCCTACGAGCAGTACTTC. This encodes CASSLGTGAYEQYF. J is TRBJ2-7 and V is TRBV5-6; TRBD1 matches 7 bases. Germline values: CDR1 SGHDT, CDR2 YYEEEE. V was pared by 0 bases and J by 2 bases, with 2 bases of the junction left unmatched. The CDR3 consists of 14 residues.

This clone was detected once. This chain connects TRBV6-5 to TRBJ2-7; TRBD1 matches 9 bases. The CDR3 extends over 15 amino acids. The germline V gene encodes CDR1 MNHEY and CDR2 SVGAGI. J gave up 4 bases and V 6 bases, and 10 bases lay outside the gene matches. CDR3 sequence reads: CASSFRTGAIYEQYF. In DNA, the CDR3 is TGTGCCAGCAGCTTCAGGACAGGGGCAATTTACGAGCAGTACTTC.

The V gene is TRBV6-5, the J gene TRBJ2-6; D gene unclear. The length of the CDR3 is 15 residues. The germline CDR1 and CDR2 sequences are MNHEY and SVGAGI. V gave up 6 bases and J gave up 2 bases, with 11 bases separating them. DNA of the CDR3: TGTGCCAGCAGCCCTCAACCTACTGGGGCCAACGTCCTGACTTTC. Translating it yields CASSPQPTGANVLTF.

This sequence joins TRBV6-6 and TRBJ2-7; 9 nucleotides line up with TRBD1. This CDR3 comprises 14 residues. The ends lost 6 bases at V and 6 bases at J; junction bases unmatched: 9. Germline CDR1 reads MNHNY; CDR2 reads SVGAGI (reference sequence). CDR3 nucleotides: TGTGCCAGCAGCAACAGGGGGCAGGGGTTCGAGCAGTACTTC. This encodes CASSNRGQGFEQYF.

This chain connects TRBV5-6 to TRBJ1-2, with D unresolved. This CDR3 comprises 11 residues. Germline values: CDR1 SGHDT, CDR2 YYEEEE. Trimming pared 1 base from V and 7 bases from J, leaving 5 bases between. CDR3 nucleotides: TGTGCCAGCAGCTTGAACATTGGCTACACCTTC. Translated: CASSLNIGYTF.

The V call is TRBV7-2, the J call TRBJ1-2, with 7 bases fitting TRBD1. CDR1 and CDR2 from the germline V gene are SGHTA and FQGNSA. The CDR3 has 16 residues. Losses at the gene ends were 0 bases for V and 2 bases for J; bases not matched to a gene: 6. DNA for the CDR3: TGTGCCAGCAGCTTAGCCGATCTGACAGGGAACTATGGCTACACCTTC. This sequence encodes CASSLADLTGNYGYTF.

The chain has TRBV6-5 and TRBJ1-5; maybe TRBD1 (5 bases). Trimming removed 4 bases at V and 2 bases at J, with 6 bases between. This CDR3 region has 13 residues. Germline V gene data show CDR1 as MNHEY and CDR2 as SVGAGI. The CDR3 DNA is TGTGCCAGCAGTTCACAGGGCAATCAGCCCCAGCATTTT. Protein product: CASSSQGNQPQHF.